A selection of T cell receptor beta chains follows, all from one sample in a study of cytomegalovirus exposure and HLA in healthy donors. Sequencing used immunoSEQ multiplex PCR; TCRdb keeps in-frame clones, though not all of them. The data hold hundreds of thousands of clones, with 70% to 85% observed a single time. Specimen: PBMCs. The receptors were gathered from a male donor in good health and CMV-seronegative. CDR3s include the opening cysteine and the closing phenylalanine or tryptophan. The D gene is left open where the match is weak. For some rows the clone size is stated as once, few or many, or as a class when expanded; others skip it.

size | D | J | V | DNA | CDR3
few | TRBD1 | TRBJ1-5 | TRBV19 | TGTGCCAGTAGTACGCTGGGACAGGGAAGTCAGCCCCAGCATTTT | CASSTLGQGSQPQHF
. | . | TRBJ1-4 | TRBV6-1 | TGTGCCAGCACCCGAGGCGGCGCGGCTAATGAAAAACTGTTTTTT | CASTRGGAANEKLFF
few | TRBD2 | TRBJ2-1 | TRBV28 | TGTGCCAGCAACCCGCGGGAGGAGGGGAGGAATGAGCAGTTCTTC | CASNPREEGRNEQFF
. | . | TRBJ2-7 | TRBV7-9 | TGTTCCAGCAGCTTGGCACGGACAGACCACGAGCAGTACTTC | CSSSLARTDHEQYF
. | . | TRBJ2-7 | TRBV6-1 | TGTGCCAGCAGTGAAGGGCTAGCGCTTACCTACGAGCAGTACTTC | CASSEGLALTYEQYF
. | . | TRBJ2-2 | TRBV6-5 | TGTGCCAGCAGTTACTCGACAGGATTCACCGGGGAGCTGTTTTTT | CASSYSTGFTGELFF
few | TRBD2 | TRBJ2-7 | TRBV6-1 | TGTGCCAGCAGTCCCACTAGCGGGAGCTCCTACGAGCAGTACTTC | CASSPTSGSSYEQYF
. | . | TRBJ2-1 | TRBV7-2 | TGTGCCAGCAGCTTAGGAGGGGGGGGTCTGGGCAATGAGCAGTTCTTC | CASSLGGGGLGNEQFF
. | . | TRBJ2-1 | TRBV5-4 | TGTGCCAGCAGCTTGCCAGCGGTGCTCTCCTACAATGAGCAGTTCTTC | CASSLPAVLSYNEQFF
. | TRBD1 | TRBJ1-1 | TRBV11-2 | TGTGCCAGCCACTCAGGGGGCGCGAACACTGAAGCTTTCTTT | CASHSGGANTEAFF
. | . | TRBJ2-3 | TRBV6-5 | TGTGCCAGCAGTCAACAGGTTCTGAGCACAGATACGCAGTATTTT | CASSQQVLSTDTQYF
once | . | TRBJ2-5 | TRBV7-9 | TGTGCCAGCAGCGTAAGACTGCGCGAAGAGACCCAGTACTTC | CASSVRLREETQYF
. | . | TRBJ1-1 | TRBV7-6 | TGTGCCAGCAGCCTAGCGGGGAGGACTGAAGCTTTCTTT | CASSLAGRTEAFF
. | TRBD2 | TRBJ2-1 | TRBV11-3 | TGTGCCAGCAGCCCAGGACTAGCGGGGTACAATGAGCAGTTCTTC | CASSPGLAGYNEQFF
. | TRBD1 | TRBJ1-2 | TRBV30 | TGTGCCTGGACCCTGTCGCCGGGACAGGGCCATGGCTACACCTTC | CAWTLSPGQGHGYTF
. | . | TRBJ2-3 | TRBV6-6 | TGTGCCAGCAGTTACTCAAGCGGGGATACGCAGTATTTT | CASSYSSGDTQYF
. | . | TRBJ2-1 | TRBV5-1 | TGCGCCAGCAGCCAGGGGTGGGGCGGGCGGAGTGCCTACAATGAGCAGTTCTTC | CASSQGWGGRSAYNEQFF
. | TRBD2 | TRBJ2-5 | TRBV5-1 | TGCGCCAGCAGCTTGTCCAGCGGGAGCCAAGAGACCCAGTACTTC | CASSLSSGSQETQYF
once | TRBD2 | TRBJ2-1 | TRBV6-1 | TGTGCCAGCAGTGAAAGTTCGGGACTAGCGCCCTACAATGAGCAGTTCTTC | CASSESSGLAPYNEQFF
. | TRBD2 | TRBJ2-1 | TRBV9 | TGTGCCAGCAGCGTTGTGGAGCGGGGGGCCTACAATGAGCAGTTCTTC | CASSVVERGAYNEQFF
once | TRBD2 | TRBJ2-1 | TRBV19 | TGTGCCAGTACAGTCGGGGGGATCAACAATGAGCAGTTCTTC | CASTVGGINNEQFF
. | . | TRBJ1-5 | TRBV18 | TGTGCCAGCTCATCAGAGGGGGGGGAAATAGCGAACCAGCATTTT | CASSSEGGEIANQHF
. | . | TRBJ1-2 | TRBV5-1 | TGCGCCAGCAGCTTGACCACAGGGGGCTACACCTTC | CASSLTTGGYTF
. | TRBD1 | TRBJ2-7 | TRBV6-5 | TGTGCCAGCAGTTCGGGGACAGCCCTCTCCTACGAGCAGTACTTC | CASSSGTALSYEQYF
. | . | TRBJ1-3 | TRBV5-1 | TGCGCCAGCAGCTTGCAGGGGCTTACCTCTGGAAACACCATATATTTT | CASSLQGLTSGNTIYF
. | . | TRBJ2-1 | TRBV9 | TGTGCCAGCACCCCCCTAGGCTCCTCCTACAATGAGCAGTTCTTC | CASTPLGSSYNEQFF
. | TRBD2 | TRBJ2-7 | TRBV5-1 | TGCGCCAGCAGCTTCCTAGCGGGAGAAGGGTACGAGCAGTACTTC | CASSFLAGEGYEQYF
once | . | TRBJ2-1 | TRBV6-4 | TGTGCCAGCAGTGAATGGGCGGGGCCCTACAATGAGCAGTTCTTC | CASSEWAGPYNEQFF
few | TRBD1 | TRBJ2-7 | TRBV5-5 | TGTGCCAGCAGCTTCCGGGACAGGTATAACGAGCAGTACTTC | CASSFRDRYNEQYF
. | TRBD2 | TRBJ2-5 | TRBV6-5 | TGTGCCAGCCGGGTAGCGGGAGTTCGTCAAGAGACCCAGTACTTC | CASRVAGVRQETQYF
. | . | TRBJ2-1 | TRBV7-2 | TGTGCCAGCAGCTTAGAAGGCGGCCTCAATGAGCAGTTCTTC | CASSLEGGLNEQFF
. | TRBD1 | TRBJ2-7 | TRBV5-1 | TGCGCCAGCAGCTTGCTGGACAGGGTTGACGAGCAGTACTTC | CASSLLDRVDEQYF
. | TRBD2 | TRBJ2-1 | TRBV6-1 | TGTGCCAGCGGGACTACCTCCTCCTACAATGAGCAGTTCTTC | CASGTTSSYNEQFF
. | . | TRBJ2-1 | TRBV19 | TGTGCCAGTAGTATTTATCAGGGACTCTACAATGAGCAGTTCTTC | CASSIYQGLYNEQFF
. | . | TRBJ1-1 | TRBV7-2 | TGTGCCAGCAGCTTAGCGCTAAACAGTAACACTGAAGCTTTCTTT | CASSLALNSNTEAFF
. | . | TRBJ2-7 | TRBV30 | TGTGCCTGGTCTACGCCCTACGAGCAGTACTTC | CAWSTPYEQYF
. | TRBD1 | TRBJ1-3 | TRBV18 | TGTGCCAGCTCACCGAGGACAGGGTCTGGAAACACCATATATTTT | CASSPRTGSGNTIYF
. | TRBD1 | TRBJ2-6 | TRBV18 | TGTGCCAGCTCGTCGGGCGGACAGGGGGCGATTAATAGAGCGAGGGGGGCCAACGTCCTGACTTTC | CASSSGGQGAINRARGANVLTF
. | TRBD2 | TRBJ2-7 | TRBV11-2 | TGTGCCAGCAGCTTAGGGCTAGCGGGAGGCCACGAGCAGTACTTC | CASSLGLAGGHEQYF
. | . | TRBJ2-3 | TRBV7-3 | TGTGCCAGCAGCCCCCGACTAGGAGATACGCAGTATTTT | CASSPRLGDTQYF
. | TRBD2 | TRBJ2-5 | TRBV6-1 | TGTGCCAGCAGTGGACTAGCGGGAGCAGAGACCCAGTACTTC | CASSGLAGAETQYF
. | TRBD1 | TRBJ1-2 | TRBV15 | TGTGCCACCAGCAGGGGAGATGTCAGGGGGGATGGCTACACCTTC | CATSRGDVRGDGYTF
. | . | TRBJ2-5 | TRBV21-1 | TGTGCCAGCAGCACTCACTGTTACAGGGACAGGGTAGAAGAGACCCAGTACTTC | CASSTHCYRDRVEETQYF
. | TRBD1 | TRBJ1-2 | TRBV9 | TGTGCCAGCAGCGTTTTGGGGACAGGGGCGGACTATGGCTACACCTTC | CASSVLGTGADYGYTF
. | . | TRBJ1-1 | TRBV15 | TGTGCCACCAGCAGACAGGGGCTCCACACTGAAGCTTTCTTT | CATSRQGLHTEAFF
. | TRBD1 | TRBJ2-2 | TRBV12-5 | TGTGCTAGTGGTTTGTCGACAGGGGGTAACACCGGGGAGCTGTTTTTT | CASGLSTGGNTGELFF
once | TRBD2 | TRBJ2-1 | TRBV11-3 | TGTGCCAGCAGCTTACCATGGGCTAGCGGGAGGATAAGCTCCTACAATGAGCAGTTCTTC | CASSLPWASGRISSYNEQFF
. | . | TRBJ1-5 | TRBV19 | TGTGCCAGTAGTGCCCTCCGGGGAGGTAATAGCAATCAGCCCCAGCATTTT | CASSALRGGNSNQPQHF
. | . | TRBJ1-1 | TRBV6-6 | TGTGCCAGCAGTTCGAGGACAGCGAACACTGAAGCTTTCTTT | CASSSRTANTEAFF
. | . | TRBJ2-6 | TRBV6-5 | TGTGCCAGCAGAGTGGAGTCTGGGGCCAACGTCCTGACTTTC | CASRVESGANVLTF
. | . | TRBJ1-3 | TRBV5-6 | TGTGCCAGCAGCTTGGCTATGGGGCCTGGTGGAAACACCATATATTTT | CASSLAMGPGGNTIYF
. | TRBD2 | TRBJ2-2 | TRBV4-2 | TGTGCCAGCAGCCAAGATTTCCGTTTAGCGGGCATCACCGGGGAGCTGTTTTTT | CASSQDFRLAGITGELFF
. | TRBD2 | TRBJ2-5 | TRBV7-3 | TGTGCCAGCAGCTTAGGGACTAGCGAGGCCGAGACCCAGTACTTC | CASSLGTSEAETQYF